A single sample gave rise to the 14 T cell receptor beta chains below, sequenced in a study of blood T cell repertoires in COVID-19. This table comes from immunoSEQ multiplex PCR, and its TCRdb copy is limited to in-frame clones, with some not included. Of about 89,000 clones in the sample, approximately 80% are singletons; the top ten hold 6.3%. The specimen sequenced was peripheral blood. Receptors were obtained from a man between 65 and 85 years old with COVID-19, enrolled during active disease.

Notes on this clone: Its ends do not fully match the called genes, so a read error is possible. This chain connects TRBV5-6 to TRBJ2-7; a weak D match, TRBD2 (6 bases). Germline V CDR1 and CDR2: SGHDT, YYEEEE. There are 12 residues in the CDR3. The CDR3 here is CASSLKGVGGVF. The CDR3 DNA reads as TGTGCCAGCAGCTTGAAGGGTGTCGGGGGAGTCTTC. The full variable domain, completed using reference TRBV5-6 and TRBJ2-7, is DAGVTQSPTHLIKTRGQQVTLRCSPKSGHDTVSWYQQALGQGPQFIFQYYEEEERQRGNFPDRFSGHQFPNYSSELNVNALLLGDSALYLCASSLKGVGGVFGPGTRLTVT.

The chain employs TRBV9 and TRBJ2-7; TRBD1 agrees at 10 bases. The CDR3 has 16 residues. J lost 3 bases, V lost 4 bases, and 10 bases had no gene match. CDR1 and CDR2 from the germline V gene are SGDLS and YYNGEE. The CDR3 here is CASSPEGQGSYYEQYF. In DNA, the CDR3 is TGTGCCAGCAGCCCCGAGGGACAGGGGTCTTACTACGAGCAGTACTTC.

J is TRBJ2-4 and V is TRBV7-2, with 7 bases that match TRBD1. The germline V gene encodes CDR1 SGHTA and CDR2 FQGNSA. Trimming removed 4 bases from V and 6 bases from J; junction bases left unmatched: 15. The CDR3 length is 17 residues. CDR3 coding DNA: TGTGCCAGCAGCTACCTTTCTACCGGGACAGCACGAAACATTCAGTACTTC. Its translation is CASSYLSTGTARNIQYF. Full variable domain (remainder filled in from reference TRBV7-2 and TRBJ2-4): GAGVSQSPSNKVTEKGKDVELRCDPISGHTALYWYRQSLGQGLEFLIYFQGNSAPDKSGLPSDRFSAERTGGSVSTLTIQRTQQEDSAVYLCASSYLSTGTARNIQYFGAGTRLSVL.

This clone occurred once. This chain uses TRBV27 with TRBJ2-1; 9 nucleotides agree with TRBD2. CDR3 size: 17 residues. From germline, CDR1 is MNHEY and CDR2 SMNVEV (reference sequence). Trimming took 2 bases from V and 5 from J; bases not matched to a gene: 10. CDR3 sequence reads: CASSLRLAGVRHNEQFF. CDR3 DNA: TGTGCCAGCAGTTTAAGGTTAGCGGGAGTGCGGCACAATGAGCAGTTCTTC.

CDR3 loop: CASRKPRSSYEQYF. For the CDR3, the DNA is TGTGCCAGCAGAAAGCCAAGGAGCTCCTACGAGCAGTACTTC. This rearrangement joins TRBV6-5 to TRBJ2-7; D gene unclear. V was shortened by 6 bases and J by 0 bases, with 12 bases between the two germline ends. The CDR3 totals 14 residues. Per the germline V gene, CDR1 is MNHEY and CDR2 is SVGAGI.

This clone was counted a single time. The junction and the germline gene differ at one end; a read error may be behind it. The rearrangement joins TRBV5-6 to TRBJ1-2; no firm D call. This CDR3 has 12 residues. Germline lookup yields CDR1 SGHDT and CDR2 YYEEEE. DNA of the CDR3: TGTGCCAGCAGCTTCCGAGACAATTTGGGCTTCTTC. It encodes CASSFRDNLGFF.

The chain uses TRBV28 and TRBJ1-5; no reliable D call. Trimming removed 6 bases at V and 2 bases at J, with 26 bases between. The germline V gene has CDR1 MDHEN and CDR2 SYDVKM. The CDR3 runs to 19 residues. This chain's CDR3 is CASRPPWTVTTGGNQPQHF. CDR3 DNA sequence: TGTGCCAGCAGACCACCTTGGACTGTTACCACCGGGGGCAATCAGCCCCAGCATTTT. Together with reference TRBV28 and TRBJ1-5, the CDR3 gives the full variable domain: DVKVTQSSRYLVKRTGEKVFLECVQDMDHENMFWYRQDPGLGLRLIYFSYDVKMKEKGDIPEGYSVSREKKERFSLILESASTNQTSMYLCASRPPWTVTTGGNQPQHFGDGTRLSIL.

This clone was detected only once. The J gene is TRBJ2-7, the V gene TRBV7-9; no clear D. This CDR3 has 13 amino acids. Trimming pared 1 base from V and 0 bases from J, leaving 4 bases between. CDR1 is SEHNR, CDR2 FQNEAQ, per germline (reference sequence). The CDR3 sequence: CASSLDGSYEQYF. As DNA, the CDR3 is TGTGCCAGCAGCTTAGACGGCTCCTACGAGCAGTACTTC.

The genes are TRBV6-5 and TRBJ2-7, with 8 bases that match TRBD1. Germline CDR1 MNHEY, CDR2 SVGAGI. J gave up 4 bases and V 3 bases, and 5 bases lay outside the gene matches. The CDR3 extends over 14 amino acids. The CDR3 sequence: CASSYRDRSYEQYF. Here the CDR3 DNA reads TGTGCCAGCAGTTATAGGGACAGGTCTTACGAGCAGTACTTC.

The chain combines TRBV19 with TRBJ1-1; tentative D call: TRBD1 (5 bases). Per the germline V gene, CDR1 is LNHDA and CDR2 is SQIVND (reference sequence). The CDR3 is made up of 14 amino acids. The V end was cut by 7 bases, the J end by 1 base, with 13 bases between. The CDR3 DNA is TGTGCCAGTACCTCACAGGAACCGAACACTGAAGCTTTCTTT. Translating gives CASTSQEPNTEAFF. Together with reference TRBV19 and TRBJ1-1, the CDR3 gives the full variable domain: DGGITQSPKYLFRKEGQNVTLSCEQNLNHDAMYWYRQDPGQGLRLIYYSQIVNDFQKGDIAEGYSVSREKKESFPLTVTSAQKNPTAFYLCASTSQEPNTEAFFGQGTRLTVV.

The V gene is TRBV4-1, the J gene TRBJ2-3, with 12 bases fitting TRBD2. CDR3 length equals 19 residues. With 3 bases clipped from V and 1 base from J, the junction kept 11 bases outside the gene matches. Germline assignment: CDR1 MGHRA and CDR2 YSYEKL. The CDR3, as DNA: TGCGCCAGCAGCCAGGCTTTACTAGCGGGGGGCTCCCGCACAGATACGCAGTATTTT. This gives the protein CASSQALLAGGSRTDTQYF.

The chain joins TRBV2 to TRBJ2-3, with 10 bases identical to TRBD2. From germline, CDR1 is SNHLY and CDR2 FYNNEI. The CDR3 consists of 16 residues. V was clipped by 6 bases and J by 2 bases; unmatched bases: 8. The CDR3 region is CASSLVAGGNTDTQYF. The DNA of the CDR3 is TGTGCCAGCAGCTTAGTAGCGGGGGGAAACACAGATACGCAGTATTTT.

A word on this clone: At one end, the junction sequence differs from germline, possibly due to a read error. The chain uses TRBV15 and TRBJ2-7; a weak D match, TRBD1 (6 bases). Germline V CDR1 and CDR2: LNHNV, YYDKDF (reference sequence). This CDR3 has 13 amino acids. DNA for the CDR3: TGTGCCGCCAGCAGGGAACAGGGTCACGAGCAGTACTTC. Encoded protein: CAASREQGHEQYF.

J is TRBJ1-5 and V is TRBV18; no definite D call. The V gene's germline CDR1 is KGHSH and CDR2 LQKENI. V shed 4 bases and J shed 7 bases, with 11 bases lying between them. This CDR3 has 13 residues. The CDR3 nucleotides read TGTGCCAGCTCACAACAGACTAGCCAGCCCCAGCATTTT. Translated, it gives CASSQQTSQPQHF.